A selection of T cell receptor beta chains follows, all from one sample in a study of radiation and T cells in renal cell carcinoma. Generated by immunoSEQ multiplex PCR, the TCRdb table keeps only in-frame clones and is missing some. The sample holds some 150,000 clones, around 90% seen once. The material was blood, obtained from a patient whose treatment included radiotherapy and nephrectomy. The receptors here all came from a woman in her 50s with renal cell carcinoma. Both conserved end residues are part of each CDR3. A D gene is named only where the DNA matches it firmly. Clone size appears in some rows only: once, few, many, or a class for an expanded clone.

v_gene	d_gene	abundance	j_gene	CDR3nt	CDR3aa
TRBV6-5	TRBD2	once	TRBJ2-7	TGTGCCAGCAGTACCATAGCGGGGGGAAACGAGCAGTACTTC	CASSTIAGGNEQYF
TRBV5-1	TRBD1	NA	TRBJ1-2	TGCGCCAGCAGCTTGGAGGGGGCCGTCTATGGCTACACCTTC	CASSLEGAVYGYTF
TRBV2	TRBD1	NA	TRBJ1-4	TGTGCCAGCACCTTTACCGGGACAGAAAATGAAAAACTGTTTTTT	CASTFTGTENEKLFF
TRBV19	NA	NA	TRBJ1-1	TGTGCCAGTATCCAGTCAGGGGAGCGCGCTGAAGCTTTCTTT	CASIQSGERAEAFF
TRBV4-3	TRBD2	NA	TRBJ2-3	TGCGCCAGCAGCCTCCAGGGAGGGGTCGTAGATACGCAGTATTTT	CASSLQGGVVDTQYF
TRBV19	TRBD1	NA	TRBJ2-2	TGTGCCAGTAAGATACAGGGGCTCACCGGGGAGCTGTTTTTT	CASKIQGLTGELFF
TRBV2	NA	NA	TRBJ2-6	TGTGCCAGCAGTGTAGGGGGGGCCGGGGCCAACGTCCTGACTTTC	CASSVGGAGANVLTF
TRBV7-2	TRBD1	NA	TRBJ2-2	TGTGCCAGCGGCTACGGGACAGGCGCGAACACCGGGGAGCTGTTTTTT	CASGYGTGANTGELFF
TRBV18	TRBD2	NA	TRBJ2-5	TGTGCCAGCTCCCTAGCGGGGACTTACCAAGAGACCCAGTACTTC	CASSLAGTYQETQYF
TRBV19	TRBD1	NA	TRBJ2-3	TGTGCCAGTATGATGTCGACAGGGAGATCAGATACGCAGTATTTT	CASMMSTGRSDTQYF
TRBV5-1	NA	NA	TRBJ2-5	TGCGCCAGCCGGGGCACAGGGACTCTGACCCAGTACTTC	CASRGTGTLTQYF
TRBV9	NA	NA	TRBJ2-6	TGTGCCAGCAGCGTAGCGGCTGGGGCCAACGTCCTGACTTTC	CASSVAAGANVLTF
TRBV9	TRBD1	NA	TRBJ1-6	TGTGCCAGCAGCGGACAGGGTGATAATTCACCCCTCCACTTT	CASSGQGDNSPLHF
TRBV30	NA	few	TRBJ1-1	TGTGCCCTGGACAGTACCATGAACACTGAAGCTTTCTTT	CALDSTMNTEAFF
TRBV7-2	NA	NA	TRBJ1-4	TGTGCCAGCAGCTTAGTTTCGCAGGGTTATGAAAAACTGTTTTTT	CASSLVSQGYEKLFF
TRBV5-6	NA	NA	TRBJ1-2	TGTGCCAGCAGCTTGGATTGGCGGGGGCACTATGGCTACACCTTC	CASSLDWRGHYGYTF
TRBV5-1	NA	NA	TRBJ2-4	TGCGCCAGCAGCTTGGATCCAGGTGCCGTAAACATTCAGTACTTC	CASSLDPGAVNIQYF
TRBV15	TRBD2	NA	TRBJ2-5	TGTGCCACCTATCAGGGACTAGCAGCACAAGAGACCCAGTACTTC	CATYQGLAAQETQYF
TRBV5-4	NA	NA	TRBJ2-3	TGTGCCAGCAGCTCCGGGACAACGAGCACAGATACGCAGTATTTT	CASSSGTTSTDTQYF
TRBV19	TRBD1	NA	TRBJ2-5	TGTGCCAGTAGTATCGGGGACAGGGGAAATGATGCGACCCAGTACTTC	CASSIGDRGNDATQYF
TRBV19	NA	NA	TRBJ2-7	TGTGCCAGTAGTATAGCGGAGGGGACGGCCTACGAGCAGTACTTC	CASSIAEGTAYEQYF
TRBV6-1	TRBD2	NA	TRBJ2-1	TGTGCCAGCGGTCACGCTAGCGGGGTTAGCAATGAGCAGTTCTTC	CASGHASGVSNEQFF
TRBV15	NA	NA	TRBJ2-5	TGTGCCACCAGCAGAGATCTGGGCGAGACCCAGTACTTC	CATSRDLGETQYF
TRBV18	NA	NA	TRBJ1-5	TGTGCCAGCTCAACTCCTGGGGGGTTCAATCAGCCCCAGCATTTT	CASSTPGGFNQPQHF
TRBV30	NA	NA	TRBJ1-2	TGTGCCTGGAGTGTCGGCAGGTATAACTATGGCTACACCTTC	CAWSVGRYNYGYTF
TRBV7-2	TRBD2	NA	TRBJ2-7	TGTGCCAGCAGTCAGTCCGGGACTAGCGGGGGGGGCTACGAGCAGTACTTC	CASSQSGTSGGGYEQYF
TRBV5-8	TRBD1	NA	TRBJ1-5	TGTGCCAGCAGCCCGCTGGGACAGCCCAATCAGCCCCAGCATTTT	CASSPLGQPNQPQHF
TRBV6-5	NA	NA	TRBJ2-5	TGTGCCAGCAACAAGGGAAGGCAAGAGACCCAGTACTTC	CASNKGRQETQYF
TRBV7-8	NA	NA	TRBJ2-3	TGTGCCAGCAGCACTCAGGGATTCACAGATACGCAGTATTTT	CASSTQGFTDTQYF
TRBV10-2	TRBD2	NA	TRBJ2-3	TGCGCCAGCACCTTAAGCGGGGGGGCTAGCACAGATACGCAGTATTTT	CASTLSGGASTDTQYF
TRBV11-2	TRBD1	NA	TRBJ1-2	TGTGCCAGCAGCCCCTCGGGACAGGGCGGATTTGGCTACACCTTC	CASSPSGQGGFGYTF
TRBV6-1	NA	NA	TRBJ2-5	TGTGCCAGCAGGGGAGACCAAAAGACCCAGTACTTC	CASRGDQKTQYF
TRBV23-1	TRBD1	NA	TRBJ1-2	TGCGCCAGCAGTCACTCCCTGGAGGGACAGGCTCTCTATGGCTACACCTTC	CASSHSLEGQALYGYTF
TRBV6-5	NA	NA	TRBJ2-7	TGTGCCAGCAGACAGGACAGAAACTACGAGCAGTACTTC	CASRQDRNYEQYF
TRBV19	TRBD1	NA	TRBJ1-6	TGTGCCGCAGCGGCAGGACAGGGACCATCTCCCCTCCACTTT	CAAAAGQGPSPLHF
TRBV5-5	NA	NA	TRBJ1-1	TGTGCCAGCAGCTTGGGGGAGGCCCTAGCTTTCTTT	CASSLGEALAFF
TRBV9	NA	NA	TRBJ1-1	TGTGCCAGCAGCGTAGGGCCAGACAACACTGAAGCTTTCTTT	CASSVGPDNTEAFF
TRBV9	TRBD1	NA	TRBJ1-1	TGTGCCAGCAGCGCCCGGGACAGGGAGAGCACTGAAGCTTTCTTT	CASSARDRESTEAFF
TRBV9	NA	NA	TRBJ1-1	TGTGCCAGCAGCCCCCGGACATTTAACACTGAAGCTTTCTTT	CASSPRTFNTEAFF
TRBV6-1	NA	NA	TRBJ1-6	TGTGCCAGCAGTGCCTGGACAGCCTTTAACTCCTATAATTCACCCCTCCACTTT	CASSAWTAFNSYNSPLHF
TRBV27	NA	NA	TRBJ1-5	TGTGCCAGCAGTTTCTATAGCAATCAGCCCCAGCATTTT	CASSFYSNQPQHF
TRBV7-9	NA	NA	TRBJ1-1	TGTGCCAGCAGCTTGGACGGAGCGGACACTGAAGCTTTCTTT	CASSLDGADTEAFF
TRBV11-2	NA	NA	TRBJ2-6	TGTGCCAGCAGCCTCTCGGGTGGGAACTCTGGGGCCAACGTCCTGACTTTC	CASSLSGGNSGANVLTF
TRBV9	NA	NA	TRBJ2-1	TGTGCCAGCAGCGTAGGCAGCTACAATGAGCAGTTCTTC	CASSVGSYNEQFF
TRBV19	NA	NA	TRBJ2-2	TGTGCCTCTCGTTCGCGGCCGAACACCGGGGAGCTGTTTTTT	CASRSRPNTGELFF
TRBV7-9	NA	NA	TRBJ1-1	TGTGCCAGCAGCTTCAAGTCAGGGTCCCCCACTGAAGCTTTCTTT	CASSFKSGSPTEAFF
TRBV6-7	NA	NA	TRBJ2-4	TGTGCCAGCAGTTACTCGAGAGGCCAAAACATTCAGTACTTC	CASSYSRGQNIQYF
TRBV4-3	NA	once	TRBJ2-3	TGCGCCAGCAGCCAAGAGGTGGCGGGGGCGGCCGGGGATACGCAGTATTTT	CASSQEVAGAAGDTQYF
TRBV7-8	NA	NA	TRBJ2-7	TGTGCCAGCAGCTTAGGGTGGGGCAGCACCTACGAGCAGTACTTC	CASSLGWGSTYEQYF